This T cell receptor (beta chain) came from a study of shared clonotypes between healthy human individuals. Whole-study results and caveats: A few donors shared about 4.8% of their naive CD4 clonotypes.

Only in-frame clones appear in the TCRdb table, and some are missing; sequencing was by immunoSEQ multiplex PCR. Of over 2 million clones in the sample, 90% to 95% were seen once. Worth noting for this clone: Its antigen is unknown.

This CDR3 has 11 residues. CDR1 and CDR2 from the germline V gene are GTSNPN and SVGIG (reference sequence). V was shortened by 3 bases and J by 5 bases, with 4 bases between the two germline ends. This chain joins TRBV30 and TRBJ2-2; no clear D. Source material: naive CD4+ T cells sorted from blood. Sample subset: CD45RA+ positively selected. This TCR derives from a man between 18 and 35 years old in good health. The chain's CDR3 is CAWRLTGELFF. The CDR3 DNA reads TGTGCCTGGAGATTAACCGGGGAGCTGTTTTTT.